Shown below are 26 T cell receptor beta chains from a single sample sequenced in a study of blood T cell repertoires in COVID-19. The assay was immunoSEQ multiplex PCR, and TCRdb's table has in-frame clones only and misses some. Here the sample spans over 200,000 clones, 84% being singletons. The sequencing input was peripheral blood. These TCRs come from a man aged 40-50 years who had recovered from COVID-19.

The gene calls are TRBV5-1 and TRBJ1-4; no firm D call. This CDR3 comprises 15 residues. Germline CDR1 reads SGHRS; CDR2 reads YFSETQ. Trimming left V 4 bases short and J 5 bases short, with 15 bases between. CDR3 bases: TGCGCCAGCAGCCGCGAACTAAGCACCAATGAAAAACTGTTTTTT. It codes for CASSRELSTNEKLFF.

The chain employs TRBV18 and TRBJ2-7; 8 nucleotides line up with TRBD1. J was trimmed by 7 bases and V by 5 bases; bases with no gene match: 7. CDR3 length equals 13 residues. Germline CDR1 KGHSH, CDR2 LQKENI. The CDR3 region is CASSADRAGEQYF. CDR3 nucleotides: TGTGCCAGCTCAGCGGACAGGGCGGGAGAGCAGTACTTC.

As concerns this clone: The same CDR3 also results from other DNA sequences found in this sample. The CDR3 nucleotides are TGTGCCAGCAGCTTAGCCGGACTATACGAGCAGTACTTC. Encoded protein: CASSLAGLYEQYF. This rearrangement joins TRBV7-8 to TRBJ2-7; D is perhaps TRBD2 (6 bases). Germline V gene sequence: CDR1 SGHVS, CDR2 FQNEAQ. This CDR3 contains 13 residues. The V end lost 0 bases, the J end lost 4 bases, and 7 bases lay between the germline ends. The variable domain in full, with the rest retrieved from reference TRBV7-8 and TRBJ2-7, is GAGVSQSPRYKVAKRGQDVALRCDPISGHVSLFWYQQALGQGPEFLTYFQNEAQLDKSGLPSDRFFAERPEGSVSTLKIQRTQQEDSAVYLCASSLAGLYEQYFGPGTRLTVT.

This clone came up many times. Written as DNA, the CDR3 is TGTACACCACGTGGGGCGATACATGAAGCTTTCTTT. Protein: CTPRGAIHEAFF. The V call is TRBV6-4, the J call TRBJ1-1, with D tentatively TRBD1 (5 bases). The CDR3 spans 12 residues. Germline V CDR1 and CDR2: MRHNA, SNTAGT.

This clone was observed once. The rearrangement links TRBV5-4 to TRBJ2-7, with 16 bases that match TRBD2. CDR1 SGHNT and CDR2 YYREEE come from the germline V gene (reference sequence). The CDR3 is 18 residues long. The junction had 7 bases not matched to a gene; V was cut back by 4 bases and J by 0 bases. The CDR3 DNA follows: TGTGCCAGCAGCCCCGGGACTAGCGGGAGGGCCCACTCCTACGAGCAGTACTTC. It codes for CASSPGTSGRAHSYEQYF.

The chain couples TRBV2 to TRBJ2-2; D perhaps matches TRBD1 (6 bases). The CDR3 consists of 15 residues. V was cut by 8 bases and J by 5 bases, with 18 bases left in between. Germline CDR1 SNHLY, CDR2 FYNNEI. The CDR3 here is CASRVRGLPTGELFF. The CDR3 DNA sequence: TGTGCCAGCCGGGTGAGGGGGTTACCAACCGGGGAGCTGTTTTTT.

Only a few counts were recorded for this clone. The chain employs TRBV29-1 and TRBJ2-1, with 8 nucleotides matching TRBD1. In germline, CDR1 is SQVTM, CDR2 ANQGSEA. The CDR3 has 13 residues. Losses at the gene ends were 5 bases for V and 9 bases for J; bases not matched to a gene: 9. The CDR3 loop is CSVRPRQGFEQFF. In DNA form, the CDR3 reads TGCAGCGTTCGACCGAGACAGGGGTTTGAGCAGTTCTTC.

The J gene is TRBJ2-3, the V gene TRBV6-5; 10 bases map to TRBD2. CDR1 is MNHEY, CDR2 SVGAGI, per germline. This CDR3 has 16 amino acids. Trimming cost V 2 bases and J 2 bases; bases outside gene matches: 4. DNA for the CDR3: TGTGCCAGCAGTTACCAGAGCGGGGGGGCCACAGATACGCAGTATTTT. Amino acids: CASSYQSGGATDTQYF.

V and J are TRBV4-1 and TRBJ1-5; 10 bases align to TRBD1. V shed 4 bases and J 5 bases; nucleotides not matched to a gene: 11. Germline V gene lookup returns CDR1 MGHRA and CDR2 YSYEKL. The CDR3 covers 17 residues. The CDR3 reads CASSPPDRDRGHQPQHF. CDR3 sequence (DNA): TGCGCCAGCAGCCCCCCCGACCGGGACAGGGGTCATCAGCCCCAGCATTTT.

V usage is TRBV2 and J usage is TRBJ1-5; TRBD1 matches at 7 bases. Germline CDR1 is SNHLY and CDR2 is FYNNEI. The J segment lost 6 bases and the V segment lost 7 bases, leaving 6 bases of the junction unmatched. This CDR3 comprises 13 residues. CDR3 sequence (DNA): TGTGCCAGCACGATTACAGGGGTTCAGCCCCAGCATTTT. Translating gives CASTITGVQPQHF.

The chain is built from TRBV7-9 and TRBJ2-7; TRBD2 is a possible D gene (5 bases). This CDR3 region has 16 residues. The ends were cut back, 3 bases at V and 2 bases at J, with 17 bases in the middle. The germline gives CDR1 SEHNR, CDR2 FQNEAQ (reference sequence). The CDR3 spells CASSFRSGRGTYEQYF. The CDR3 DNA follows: TGTGCCAGCAGCTTTCGCTCGGGGAGAGGGACCTACGAGCAGTACTTC.

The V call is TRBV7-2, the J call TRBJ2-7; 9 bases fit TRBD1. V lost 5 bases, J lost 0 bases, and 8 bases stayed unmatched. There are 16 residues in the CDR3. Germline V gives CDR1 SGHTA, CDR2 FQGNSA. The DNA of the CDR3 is TGTGCCAGCAGCCTCACAGGGGGCTTGAGCTCCTACGAGCAGTACTTC. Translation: CASSLTGGLSSYEQYF. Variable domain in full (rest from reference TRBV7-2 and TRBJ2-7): GAGVSQSPSNKVTEKGKDVELRCDPISGHTALYWYRQSLGQGLEFLIYFQGNSAPDKSGLPSDRFSAERTGGSVSTLTIQRTQQEDSAVYLCASSLTGGLSSYEQYFGPGTRLTVT.

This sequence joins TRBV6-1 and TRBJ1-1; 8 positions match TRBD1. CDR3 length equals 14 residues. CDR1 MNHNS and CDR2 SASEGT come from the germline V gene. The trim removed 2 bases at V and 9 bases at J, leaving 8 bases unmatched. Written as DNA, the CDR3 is TGTGCCAGCAGTGAACCCGCGACAGGGGTAAAAGCTTTCTTT. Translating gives CASSEPATGVKAFF.

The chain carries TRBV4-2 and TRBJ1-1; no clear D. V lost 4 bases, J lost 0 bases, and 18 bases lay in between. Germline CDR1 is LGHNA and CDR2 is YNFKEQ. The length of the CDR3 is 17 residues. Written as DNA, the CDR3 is TGTGCCAGCAGCCCGCGGGGTCTTCTCCCCTTGAACACTGAAGCTTTCTTT. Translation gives CASSPRGLLPLNTEAFF.

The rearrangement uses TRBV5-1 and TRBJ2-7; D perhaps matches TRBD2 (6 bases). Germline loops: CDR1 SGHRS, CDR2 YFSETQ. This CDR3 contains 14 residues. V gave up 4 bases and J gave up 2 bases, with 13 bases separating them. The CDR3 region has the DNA TGCGCCAGCAGCCCCGGGAGTAAGCCCTACGAGCAGTACTTC. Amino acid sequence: CASSPGSKPYEQYF.

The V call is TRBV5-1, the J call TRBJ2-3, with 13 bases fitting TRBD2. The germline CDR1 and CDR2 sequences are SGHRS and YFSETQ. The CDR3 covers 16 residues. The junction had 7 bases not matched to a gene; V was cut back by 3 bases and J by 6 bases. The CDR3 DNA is TGCGCCAGCAGCTCCGGACTAGCGGGAGCTGGGGATACGCAGTATTTT. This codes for CASSSGLAGAGDTQYF.

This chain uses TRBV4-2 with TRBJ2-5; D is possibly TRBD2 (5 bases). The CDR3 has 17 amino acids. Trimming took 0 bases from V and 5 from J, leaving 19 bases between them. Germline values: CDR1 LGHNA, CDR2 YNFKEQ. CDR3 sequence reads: CASSQERGSTLVETQYF. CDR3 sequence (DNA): TGTGCCAGCAGCCAAGAACGTGGGAGTACCCTCGTGGAGACCCAGTACTTC.

The CDR3 loop is CAISGVKPGQGPYEQYF. The CDR3 nucleotides are TGTGCCATCAGTGGCGTCAAACCGGGACAGGGGCCCTACGAGCAGTACTTC. V gene TRBV10-3 combines with J gene TRBJ2-7; 10 bases line up with TRBD1. Germline V gene data show CDR1 as ENHRY and CDR2 as SYGVKD. V shed 4 bases, J shed 2 bases, and the junction held 11 bases outside the gene matches. The CDR3 length is 17 residues.

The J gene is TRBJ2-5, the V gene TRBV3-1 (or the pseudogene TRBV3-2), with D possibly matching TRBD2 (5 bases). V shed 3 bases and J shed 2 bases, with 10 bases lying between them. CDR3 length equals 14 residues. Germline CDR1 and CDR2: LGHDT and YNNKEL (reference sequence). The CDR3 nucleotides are TGTGCCAGCAGCCAGGCGACTACACAAGAGACCCAGTACTTC. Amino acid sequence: CASSQATTQETQYF.

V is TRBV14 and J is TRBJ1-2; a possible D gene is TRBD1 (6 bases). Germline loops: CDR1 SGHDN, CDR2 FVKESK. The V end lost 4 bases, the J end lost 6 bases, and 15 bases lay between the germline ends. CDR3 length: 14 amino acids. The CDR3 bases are TGTGCCAGCAGCCCTTGGGACATTCTCGATGGCTACACCTTC. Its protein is CASSPWDILDGYTF. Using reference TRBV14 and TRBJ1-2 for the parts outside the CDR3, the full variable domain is EAGVTQFPSHSVIEKGQTVTLRCDPISGHDNLYWYRRVMGKEIKFLLHFVKESKQDESGMPNNRFLAERTGGTYSTLKVQPAELEDSGVYFCASSPWDILDGYTFGSGTRLTVV.

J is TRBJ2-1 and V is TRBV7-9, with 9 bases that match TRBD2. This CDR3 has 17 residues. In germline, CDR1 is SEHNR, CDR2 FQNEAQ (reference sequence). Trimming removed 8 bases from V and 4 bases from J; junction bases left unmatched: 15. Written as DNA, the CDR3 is TGTGCCAGCGATTACTCCGTGCCGGGACTAGCTTACAATGAGCAGTTCTTC. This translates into CASDYSVPGLAYNEQFF.

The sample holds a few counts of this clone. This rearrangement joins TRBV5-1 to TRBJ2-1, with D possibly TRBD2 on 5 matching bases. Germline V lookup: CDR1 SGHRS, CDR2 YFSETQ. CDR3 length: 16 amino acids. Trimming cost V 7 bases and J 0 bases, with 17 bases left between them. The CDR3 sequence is CASGRGGWSSYNEQFF. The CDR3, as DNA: TGCGCCAGCGGACGTGGAGGATGGAGCTCCTACAATGAGCAGTTCTTC. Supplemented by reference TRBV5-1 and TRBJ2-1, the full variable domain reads KAGVTQTPRYLIKTRGQQVTLSCSPISGHRSVSWYQQTPGQGLQFLFEYFSETQRNKGNFPGRFSGRQFSNSRSEMNVSTLELGDSALYLCASGRGGWSSYNEQFFGPGTRLTVL.

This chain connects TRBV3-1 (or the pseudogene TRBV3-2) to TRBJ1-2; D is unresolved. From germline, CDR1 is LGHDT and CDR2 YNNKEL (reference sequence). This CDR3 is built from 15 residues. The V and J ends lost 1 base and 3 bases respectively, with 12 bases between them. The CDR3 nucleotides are TGTGCCAGCAGCCAAGGCGCCAACAGAGACTATGGCTACACCTTC. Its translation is CASSQGANRDYGYTF.

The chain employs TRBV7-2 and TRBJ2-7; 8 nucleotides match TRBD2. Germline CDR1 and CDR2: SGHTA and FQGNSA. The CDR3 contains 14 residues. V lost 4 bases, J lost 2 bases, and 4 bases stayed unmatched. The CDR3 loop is CASSSTSGTYEQYF. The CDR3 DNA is TGTGCCAGCAGCTCCACTAGCGGAACCTACGAGCAGTACTTC.

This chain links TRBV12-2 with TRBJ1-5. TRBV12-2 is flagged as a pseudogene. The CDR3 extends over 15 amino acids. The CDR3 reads CASRWGRRGNQPQHF. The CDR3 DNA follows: TGTGCAAGTCGCTGGGGGAGGAGGGGCAATCAGCCCCAGCATTTT.

The CDR3 loop is CASSLARGGDEQFF. CDR3 bases: TGCGCCAGCAGCTTGGCCAGGGGAGGGGATGAGCAGTTCTTC. The chain is built from TRBV5-1 and TRBJ2-1, with D tentatively TRBD2 (7 bases). V was trimmed by 0 bases and J by 8 bases, leaving 12 bases between them. The V gene's germline CDR1 is SGHRS and CDR2 YFSETQ. This CDR3 region has 14 residues. The complete variable domain, with remaining parts taken from reference TRBV5-1 and TRBJ2-1, reads KAGVTQTPRYLIKTRGQQVTLSCSPISGHRSVSWYQQTPGQGLQFLFEYFSETQRNKGNFPGRFSGRQFSNSRSEMNVSTLELGDSALYLCASSLARGGDEQFFGPGTRLTVL.